Sequencing of this TCR beta chain was carried out in a study of cytomegalovirus exposure and HLA in healthy donors. Study-wide findings and caveats: The tendency of first-cohort TCR clusters to co-occur in the 120 or so validation repertoires was identified by a subsequent analysis. The classifier reportedly diagnosed cytomegalovirus status with high sensitivity and specificity.

Generated by immunoSEQ multiplex PCR, the TCRdb table keeps only in-frame clones and is missing some. The data hold 130,000 or so clones, with about nine tenths observed a single time. A word on this clone: Its antigen is not identified.

Germline CDR1 SEHNR, CDR2 FQNEAQ (reference sequence). V was pared by 10 bases and J by 0 bases, with 15 bases between. The CDR3 contains 14 residues. The receptor was derived from a man younger than 45 in good health and CMV-seronegative. The sequenced sample was PBMCs. The rearrangement joins TRBV7-9 to TRBJ1-2; D remains ambiguous. CDR3 bases: TGTGCCACTCTATCAGGCGCCGCTAACTATGGCTACACCTTC. Translated: CATLSGAANYGYTF. The full variable domain, with the rest looked up from reference TRBV7-9 and TRBJ1-2, is DTGVSQNPRHKITKRGQNVTFRCDPISEHNRLYWYRQTLGQGPEFLTYFQNEAQLEKSRLLSDRFSAERPKGSFSTLEIQRTEQGDSAMYLCATLSGAANYGYTFGSGTRLTVV.